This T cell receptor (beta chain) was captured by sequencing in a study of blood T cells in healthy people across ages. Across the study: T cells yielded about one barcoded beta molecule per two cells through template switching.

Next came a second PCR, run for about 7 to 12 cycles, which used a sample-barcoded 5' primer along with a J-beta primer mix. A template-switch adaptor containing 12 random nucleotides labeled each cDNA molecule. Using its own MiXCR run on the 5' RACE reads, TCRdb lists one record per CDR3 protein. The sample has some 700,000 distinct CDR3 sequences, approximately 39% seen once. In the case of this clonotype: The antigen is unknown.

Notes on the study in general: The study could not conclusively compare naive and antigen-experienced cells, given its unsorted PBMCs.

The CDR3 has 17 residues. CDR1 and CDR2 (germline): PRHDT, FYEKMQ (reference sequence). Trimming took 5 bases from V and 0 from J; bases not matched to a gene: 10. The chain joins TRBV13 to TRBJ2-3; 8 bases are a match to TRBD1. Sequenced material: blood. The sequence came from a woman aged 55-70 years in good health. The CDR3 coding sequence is TGTGCCAGCAGCACAGGACAGGGCCCTCCGAGCACAGATACGCAGTATTTT. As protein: CASSTGQGPPSTDTQYF. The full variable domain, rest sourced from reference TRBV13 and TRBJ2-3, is AAGVIQSPRHLIKEKRETATLKCYPIPRHDTVYWYQQGPGQDPQFLISFYEKMQSDKGSIPDRFSAQQFSDYHSELNMSSLELGDSALYFCASSTGQGPPSTDTQYFGPGTRLTVL.